This T cell receptor beta chain was identified in a study of CD8+CD57+ T cells in acquired aplastic anemia. Study as a whole: CD4+ and CD8+ cells, once sorted, gave DNA averaging 3.2 ug.

In patients chosen for sequencing, flow cytometry had shown CD8+CD57+ cell expansion. Germline lookup yields CDR1 LNHDA and CDR2 SQIVND (reference sequence). Trimming removed 3 bases from V and 2 bases from J; junction bases left unmatched: 9. This CDR3 spans 16 amino acids. According to the study, genomic DNA was the template for TCR beta VDJ and CDR3 profiling. TCRdb recomputed calls from the reads with MiXCR, one row per CDR3 protein. The top ten clones hold about 30% of a sample with 150,000 to 200,000 distinct CDR3 sequences, more than 40% of them seen once. V is TRBV19 and J is TRBJ2-5; TRBD2 aligns across 7 bases. The sample comprised sorted CD4+, CD8+, or CD8+CD57+ T cells (not recorded which) from PBMCs. This receptor was taken from a human donor with aplastic anemia. The CDR3 DNA reads TGTGCCAGTAGTATTGGGGCGGGAGACATACAAGAGACCCAGTACTTC. The encoded protein is CASSIGAGDIQETQYF.